What follows are 14 T cell receptor beta chains derived from one specimen sequenced in a study of T cell responses to AZD1222 COVID-19 vaccine (dated by TCRdb to the early 2020s). Library preparation used the immunoSEQ multiplex PCR assay. TCRdb took over this immuneACCESS table, retaining in-frame rearrangements with V and J assigned. Such tables are incomplete; in checked studies, under half of the missing clones stem from an unresolved V gene, and the remainder is unexplained. The sample table shows approximately 85,000 clones, and about nine tenths are seen once. The top ten hold approximately 7% of the sample. Reading the label with the study, this specimen's time point is: baseline before first vaccination. The sample consisted of peripheral blood, taken on day 0 of AZD1222 vaccination. The receptors stem from an adult in good health.

The chain carries TRBV25-1 and TRBJ2-1, with unresolved D. CDR1 is MGHDK and CDR2 is SYGVNS in the germline V gene. This CDR3 comprises 15 residues. The ends were cut back, 5 bases at V and 7 bases at J, with 18 bases in the middle. The DNA of the CDR3 is TGTGCCAGCAGTACCACGAACCTCTACAATAATGAGCAGTTCTTC. This codes for CASSTTNLYNNEQFF.

V gene TRBV5-1 combines with J gene TRBJ1-1; D remains ambiguous. The CDR3 runs to 13 residues. Germline V lookup: CDR1 SGHRS, CDR2 YFSETQ. V lost 4 bases to trimming and J lost 1 base, with 8 bases between them. The CDR3 spells CASSRPGNTEAFF. In nucleotides, the CDR3 is TGCGCCAGCAGCAGGCCAGGGAACACTGAAGCTTTCTTT.

The chain couples TRBV7-8 to TRBJ1-2; perhaps TRBD1 as D (5 bases). Germline CDR1 and CDR2: SGHVS and FQNEAQ. V was clipped by 0 bases and J by 8 bases, with 10 bases between them. The CDR3 has 13 amino acids. CDR3 residues: CASSLAGTEGYTF. DNA for the CDR3: TGTGCCAGCAGCTTAGCGGGGACGGAGGGCTACACCTTC.

Only one count was recorded for this clone. V is TRBV11-2 and J is TRBJ1-5, with D possibly matching TRBD1 (5 bases). V was clipped by 1 base and J by 4 bases, with 8 bases between them. There are 14 residues in the CDR3. CDR1 is SGHAT, CDR2 FQNNGV, per germline. The CDR3 DNA is TGTGCCAGCAGCTTAGCCAGGGTTAATCAGCCCCAGCATTTT. It is translated as CASSLARVNQPQHF.

This chain joins TRBV4-2 and TRBJ2-3; D unresolved. The CDR3 sequence is 11 residues long. V dropped 0 bases and J dropped 6 bases, with 1 base sitting between them. Germline assignment: CDR1 LGHNA and CDR2 YNFKEQ. The CDR3 protein is CASSQDDTQYF. The CDR3 nucleotides read TGTGCCAGCAGCCAAGACGATACGCAGTATTTT.

This clone was found a few times. The genes are TRBV7-9 and TRBJ1-3; D unresolved. V lost 8 bases, J lost 0 bases, and 8 bases lay in between. The CDR3 length is 13 residues. CDR1 is SEHNR, CDR2 FQNEAQ, per germline (reference sequence). CDR3 DNA: TGTGCCAGCCGCGGGGTCTCTGGAAACACCATATATTTT. It translates to CASRGVSGNTIYF. The full variable domain, completed using reference TRBV7-9 and TRBJ1-3, is DTGVSQNPRHKITKRGQNVTFRCDPISEHNRLYWYRQTLGQGPEFLTYFQNEAQLEKSRLLSDRFSAERPKGSFSTLEIQRTEQGDSAMYLCASRGVSGNTIYFGEGSWLTVV.

The chain carries TRBV5-8 and TRBJ2-7, with a tentative D call TRBD1 (7 bases). Per the germline V gene, CDR1 is SGHTS and CDR2 is YDEGEE. The CDR3 is 14 residues long. V lost 9 bases to trimming and J lost 0 bases, with 16 bases between them. The CDR3 spells CATEGGQTSYEQYF. CDR3 coding DNA: TGTGCCACCGAGGGGGGACAGACCTCCTACGAGCAGTACTTC. The complete variable domain, with remaining parts taken from reference TRBV5-8 and TRBJ2-7, reads EAGVTQSPTHLIKTRGQQATLRCSPISGHTSVYWYQQALGLGLQFLLWYDEGEERNRGNFPPRFSGRQFPNYSSELNVNALELEDSALYLCATEGGQTSYEQYFGPGTRLTVT.

The CDR3 nucleotides are TGTGCCAGCAGTTGGGGGGGTAGCGGCAATCAGCCCCAGCATTTT. Residues: CASSWGGSGNQPQHF. The rearrangement uses TRBV6-2 or TRBV6-3 and TRBJ1-5; possibly TRBD1 for D (5 bases). Germline lookup yields CDR1 MNHEY and CDR2 SVGEGT. This CDR3 is built from 15 residues. Trimming cost V 4 bases and J 2 bases, with 12 bases left between them.

This rearrangement joins TRBV3-1 (or the pseudogene TRBV3-2) to TRBJ1-1, with TRBD1 as a possible D gene (5 bases). Germline V gene lookup returns CDR1 LGHDT and CDR2 YNNKEL (reference sequence). This CDR3 is 14 amino acids long. Trimming pared 2 bases from V and 5 bases from J, leaving 12 bases between. In nucleotides, the CDR3 is TGTGCCAGCAGCCAAAGGGCAGGGCAAACTGAAGCTTTCTTT. Translating it yields CASSQRAGQTEAFF.

This chain joins TRBV11-2 and TRBJ2-7, with 10 bases lining up with TRBD1. Germline CDR1 and CDR2: SGHAT and FQNNGV. This CDR3 has 14 residues. The V gene end was trimmed by 6 bases and the J gene end by 2 bases; junction bases not matched to a gene: 4. CDR3 in DNA: TGTGCCAGCAGAACCGGGACAGGGGCCTACGAGCAGTACTTC. Protein sequence: CASRTGTGAYEQYF. The full variable domain, with the rest looked up from reference TRBV11-2 and TRBJ2-7, is EAGVAQSPRYKIIEKRQSVAFWCNPISGHATLYWYQQILGQGPKLLIQFQNNGVVDDSQLPKDRFSAERLKGVDSTLKIQPAKLEDSAVYLCASRTGTGAYEQYFGPGTRLTVT.

This clone appeared once. The chain has TRBV28 and TRBJ1-1, with 7 positions matching TRBD1. V was pared by 8 bases and J by 0 bases, with 9 bases of the junction left unmatched. The CDR3 is 15 residues long. Looked up from germline, CDR1 is MDHEN and CDR2 is SYDVKM. DNA for the CDR3: TGTGCCAGCCGCCGGTACAGGGGTATGAACACTGAAGCTTTCTTT. Translating it yields CASRRYRGMNTEAFF.

The CDR3 region is CASRNGGGNQPQHF. The CDR3 DNA reads as TGTGCCAGCAGAAACGGTGGGGGCAATCAGCCCCAGCATTTT. This rearrangement joins TRBV28 to TRBJ1-5; D unclear. Germline V gene sequence: CDR1 MDHEN, CDR2 SYDVKM. Trimming removed 6 bases at V and 2 bases at J, with 11 bases between. CDR3 size: 14 residues.

This clone was detected only once. The chain links TRBV3-1 (or the pseudogene TRBV3-2) to TRBJ2-5; D may be TRBD1 or TRBD2 (7 bases each). V lost 5 bases and J 5 bases, leaving 15 bases between the germline ends. The CDR3 extends over 14 amino acids. CDR1 LGHDT and CDR2 YNNKEL come from the germline V gene (reference sequence). CDR3 DNA sequence: TGTGCCAGCAGCGAACAGGGGAGGGTGGAGACCCAGTACTTC. Translated, it gives CASSEQGRVETQYF.

The chain links TRBV10-3 to TRBJ2-7, with TRBD1 matching over 7 bases. The germline CDR1 and CDR2 sequences are ENHRY and SYGVKD. The length of the CDR3 is 16 residues. After removal of 5 bases from V and 0 bases from J, the junction contained 10 bases not matched to a gene. The CDR3 bases are TGTGCCATCAGTCAAAGACAGGGACAGAGCTCCTACGAGCAGTACTTC. This sequence encodes CAISQRQGQSSYEQYF.